The rows below give T cell receptor beta chains drawn from one sample of a study of low-dose radiotherapy and immunotherapy resistance in tumors. Using its own MiXCR run on the reads, TCRdb lists one record per CDR3 protein. The sample lists 95,000 to 100,000 distinct CDR3 sequences; 20% were seen once. The sequences come from PBMCs, collected after low-dose radiotherapy plus immunotherapy. The receptors originated from a male donor with prostate cancer. Both conserved end residues are part of each CDR3. Fields, in order: clone size, D gene, V gene, J gene, CDR3 DNA, CDR3 protein. The D gene is left open where the match is weak. The size field is filled for only some rows; it gives once, few, many or a size class.

clone size: many; D gene: TRBD1; V gene: TRBV12-3/TRBV12-4; J gene: TRBJ1-1; CDR3 DNA: TGTGCCAGCAGTTTATCAGGGCTGGGACAGGGGGAAACTGAAGCTTTCTTT; CDR3 protein: CASSLSGLGQGETEAFF
clone size: -; D gene: -; V gene: TRBV5-6; J gene: TRBJ2-2; CDR3 DNA: -; CDR3 protein: CASSFRGGTGELFFF
clone size: many; D gene: -; V gene: TRBV13; J gene: TRBJ1-3; CDR3 DNA: TGTGCCAGCAGCTTAAGTTACGGGGGTAACACCATATATTTT; CDR3 protein: CASSLSYGGNTIYF
clone size: many; D gene: TRBD2; V gene: TRBV11-2; J gene: TRBJ2-1; CDR3 DNA: TGTGCCAGCAGCTTAGAGGGCGGGGGGGCCATCTATGAGCAGTTCTTC; CDR3 protein: CASSLEGGGAIYEQFF
clone size: many; D gene: -; V gene: TRBV20-1; J gene: TRBJ2-1; CDR3 DNA: TGCAGTGCTCCGGGGCCAACCCCCGCCTTCAATGAGCAGTTCTTC; CDR3 protein: CSAPGPTPAFNEQFF
clone size: medium-sized; D gene: TRBD1; V gene: TRBV5-4; J gene: TRBJ2-7; CDR3 DNA: TGTGCCAGCAGCCGGGACAGGGGGCAAGAGCAGTACTTC; CDR3 protein: CASSRDRGQEQYF
clone size: -; D gene: -; V gene: TRBV7-6; J gene: TRBJ2-3; CDR3 DNA: TGTGCCAGCAGCTTAGCGTTACCGACAGATACGCAGTATTTT; CDR3 protein: CASSLALPTDTQYF
clone size: few; D gene: -; V gene: TRBV10-1; J gene: TRBJ1-1; CDR3 DNA: TGCGCCAGCAGCCCCAGTCAAGGGAACACTGAAGCTTTCTTT; CDR3 protein: CASSPSQGNTEAFF
clone size: many; D gene: -; V gene: TRBV5-1; J gene: TRBJ2-1; CDR3 DNA: TGCGCCAGCAGCCAAACCTACAATGAGCAGTTCTTC; CDR3 protein: CASSQTYNEQFF
clone size: many; D gene: -; V gene: TRBV19; J gene: TRBJ2-3; CDR3 DNA: TGTGCCAGTAGTCCCCAGGATGGCACAGATACGCAGTATTTT; CDR3 protein: CASSPQDGTDTQYF
clone size: -; D gene: -; V gene: TRBV4-3; J gene: TRBJ2-7; CDR3 DNA: TGCGCCAGCAGCCGGGTAAAGGGAGCCGACGAGCAGTACTTC; CDR3 protein: CASSRVKGADEQYF
clone size: many; D gene: -; V gene: TRBV29-1; J gene: TRBJ2-4; CDR3 DNA: TGCAGCGCCTGTTTCGGGGCTCGGGACATTCAGTACTTC; CDR3 protein: CSACFGARDIQYF
clone size: many; D gene: TRBD2; V gene: TRBV3-1; J gene: TRBJ2-1; CDR3 DNA: TGTGCCAGCAGCCAAGATCAGAGCGGGGCGTACAATGAGCAGTTCTTC; CDR3 protein: CASSQDQSGAYNEQFF
clone size: -; D gene: TRBD1; V gene: TRBV2; J gene: TRBJ1-4; CDR3 DNA: TGTGCCAGCAGTGCCCGGGACAGGGATGAAAAACTGTTTTTT; CDR3 protein: CASSARDRDEKLFF
clone size: many; D gene: TRBD1; V gene: TRBV10-3; J gene: TRBJ1-4; CDR3 DNA: TGTGCCATCAGTGTGGGGACAGACAAAGAAAAACTGTTTTTT; CDR3 protein: CAISVGTDKEKLFF
clone size: many; D gene: -; V gene: TRBV27; J gene: TRBJ1-6; CDR3 DNA: TGTGCCAGCAGTTTAACGGGACTCGGTTCACCCCTCCACTTT; CDR3 protein: CASSLTGLGSPLHF
clone size: many; D gene: TRBD1; V gene: TRBV27; J gene: TRBJ2-3; CDR3 DNA: TGTGCCACCCCCCCCGTAGGTCGGACAGGAGTGGTGGATACGCAGTATTTT; CDR3 protein: CATPPVGRTGVVDTQYF
clone size: many; D gene: -; V gene: TRBV20-1; J gene: TRBJ2-1; CDR3 DNA: TGCAGTGCTAGCGCGAATGAGCAGTTCTTC; CDR3 protein: CSASANEQFF
clone size: many; D gene: -; V gene: TRBV4-1; J gene: TRBJ2-5; CDR3 DNA: TGCGCCAGCAGCCTCCAGCAAGGGGGGGTGACGAAAGAGACCCAGTACTTC; CDR3 protein: CASSLQQGGVTKETQYF
clone size: -; D gene: -; V gene: TRBV2; J gene: TRBJ1-2; CDR3 DNA: TGTGCCAGCAGTGACAGAAATTGGTCCTATGGCTACACCTTC; CDR3 protein: CASSDRNWSYGYTF
clone size: many; D gene: -; V gene: TRBV19; J gene: TRBJ1-6; CDR3 DNA: TGTGCCACCGGGTCGACTGGTGATTCACCCCTCCACTTT; CDR3 protein: CATGSTGDSPLHF
clone size: -; D gene: TRBD2; V gene: TRBV19; J gene: TRBJ2-4; CDR3 DNA: TGTGCCAGTAGTCCACTAGCGGGGGGCGGAAACATTCAGTACTTC; CDR3 protein: CASSPLAGGGNIQYF
clone size: many; D gene: -; V gene: TRBV12-3/TRBV12-4; J gene: TRBJ2-5; CDR3 DNA: TGTGCCAGCACCCTTGGGGTGACCCAAGAGACCCAGTACTTC; CDR3 protein: CASTLGVTQETQYF
clone size: many; D gene: -; V gene: TRBV12-3/TRBV12-4; J gene: TRBJ2-1; CDR3 DNA: TGTGCCAGCAGTCCCGGGACTTTCAGCTCCTACAATGAGCAGTTCTTC; CDR3 protein: CASSPGTFSSYNEQFF
clone size: many; D gene: TRBD1; V gene: TRBV19; J gene: TRBJ1-2; CDR3 DNA: TGTGCCAGCCACCCTCGGGACAGAGGGCGGATAGGTGGCTACACCTTC; CDR3 protein: CASHPRDRGRIGGYTF
clone size: few; D gene: -; V gene: TRBV24-1; J gene: TRBJ2-1; CDR3 DNA: TGTGCCACCAGTGAGGGTTTTGGGGAAGAGCAGTTCTTC; CDR3 protein: CATSEGFGEEQFF